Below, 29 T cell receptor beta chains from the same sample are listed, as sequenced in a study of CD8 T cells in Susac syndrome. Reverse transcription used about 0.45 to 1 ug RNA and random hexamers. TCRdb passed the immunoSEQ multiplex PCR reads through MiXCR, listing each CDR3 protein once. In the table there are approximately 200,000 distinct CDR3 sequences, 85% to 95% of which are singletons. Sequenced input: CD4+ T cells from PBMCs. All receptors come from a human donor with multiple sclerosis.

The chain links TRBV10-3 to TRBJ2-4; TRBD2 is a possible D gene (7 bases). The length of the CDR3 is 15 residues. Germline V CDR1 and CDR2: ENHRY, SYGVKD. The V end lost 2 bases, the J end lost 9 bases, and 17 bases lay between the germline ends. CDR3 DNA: TGTGCCATCAGTGAGCAGGCGGGGGCGCAAGGCATTCAGTACTTC. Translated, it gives CAISEQAGAQGIQYF.

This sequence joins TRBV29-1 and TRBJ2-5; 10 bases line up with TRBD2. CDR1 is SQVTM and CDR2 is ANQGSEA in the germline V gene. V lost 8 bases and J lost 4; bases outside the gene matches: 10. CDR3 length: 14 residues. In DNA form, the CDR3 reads TGCAGCTGCAGCGGGGGGGAAAGGGTAGAGACCCAGTACTTC. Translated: CSCSGGERVETQYF.

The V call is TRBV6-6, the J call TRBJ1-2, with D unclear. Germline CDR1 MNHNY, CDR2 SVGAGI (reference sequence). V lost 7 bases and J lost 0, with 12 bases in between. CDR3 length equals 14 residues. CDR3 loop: CASIPSGANYGYTF. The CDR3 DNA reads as TGTGCCAGCATCCCCTCGGGCGCTAACTATGGCTACACCTTC.

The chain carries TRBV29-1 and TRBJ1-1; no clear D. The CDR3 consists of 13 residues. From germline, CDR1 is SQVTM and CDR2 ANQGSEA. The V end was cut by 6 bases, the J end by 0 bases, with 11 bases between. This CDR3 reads CSVATRMNTEAFF. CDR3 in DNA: TGCAGCGTCGCGACCCGGATGAACACTGAAGCTTTCTTT. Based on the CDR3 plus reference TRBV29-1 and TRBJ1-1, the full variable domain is SAVISQKPSRDICQRGTSLTIQCQVDSQVTMMFWYRQQPGQSLTLIATANQGSEATYESGFVIDKFPISRPNLTFSTLTVSNMSPEDSSIYLCSVATRMNTEAFFGQGTRLTVV.

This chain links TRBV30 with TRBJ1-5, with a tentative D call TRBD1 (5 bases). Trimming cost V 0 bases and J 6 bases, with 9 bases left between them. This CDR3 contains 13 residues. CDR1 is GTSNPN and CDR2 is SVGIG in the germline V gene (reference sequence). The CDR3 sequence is CAWSVRGSQPQHF. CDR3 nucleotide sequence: TGTGCCTGGAGTGTAAGGGGATCTCAGCCCCAGCATTTT.

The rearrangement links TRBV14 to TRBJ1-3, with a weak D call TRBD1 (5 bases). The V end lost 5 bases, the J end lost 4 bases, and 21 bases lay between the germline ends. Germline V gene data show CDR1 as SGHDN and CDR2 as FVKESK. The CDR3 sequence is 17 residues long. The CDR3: CASSSGRGRHTGNTIYF. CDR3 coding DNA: TGTGCCAGCAGCTCCGGGAGGGGACGGCACACGGGAAACACCATATATTTT.

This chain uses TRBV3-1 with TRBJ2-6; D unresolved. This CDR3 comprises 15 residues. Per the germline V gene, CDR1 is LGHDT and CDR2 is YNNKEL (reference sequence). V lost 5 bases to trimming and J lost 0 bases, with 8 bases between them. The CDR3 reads CASSSFFSGANVLTF. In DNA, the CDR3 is TGTGCCAGCAGCTCTTTCTTCTCTGGGGCCAACGTCCTGACTTTC.

The CDR3 bases are TGTGCCAGTAACCTCCAAGTTGGGATCTACAATCAGCCCCAGCATTTT. Its translation is CASNLQVGIYNQPQHF. The chain employs TRBV19 and TRBJ1-5; no clear D. The CDR3 is 16 amino acids. CDR1 is LNHDA and CDR2 is SQIVND in the germline V gene (reference sequence). V shed 7 bases and J shed 3 bases, with 19 bases lying between them.

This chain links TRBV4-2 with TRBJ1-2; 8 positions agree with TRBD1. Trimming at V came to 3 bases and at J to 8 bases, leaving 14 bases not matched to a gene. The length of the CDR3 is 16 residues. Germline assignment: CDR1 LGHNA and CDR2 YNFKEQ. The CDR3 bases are TGTGCCAGCAGCCAGGAACGGGACAGGTTCTACGGGGGCTACACCTTC. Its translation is CASSQERDRFYGGYTF.

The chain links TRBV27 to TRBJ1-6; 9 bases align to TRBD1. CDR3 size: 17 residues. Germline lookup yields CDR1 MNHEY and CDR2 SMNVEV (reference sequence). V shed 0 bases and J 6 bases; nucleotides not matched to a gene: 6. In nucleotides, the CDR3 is TGTGCCAGCAGTTTATCCCAGCCGGGACAGGGTAATTCACCCCTCCACTTT. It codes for CASSLSQPGQGNSPLHF.

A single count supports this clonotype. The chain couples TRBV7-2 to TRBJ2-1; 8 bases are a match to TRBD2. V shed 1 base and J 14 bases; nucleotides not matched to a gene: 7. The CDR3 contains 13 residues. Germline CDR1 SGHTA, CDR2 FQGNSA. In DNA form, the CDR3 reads TGTGCCAGCAGCTTAGATTCGGGACTAGGGAAGTTCTTC. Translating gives CASSLDSGLGKFF. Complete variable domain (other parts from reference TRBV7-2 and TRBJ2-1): GAGVSQSPSNKVTEKGKDVELRCDPISGHTALYWYRQSLGQGLEFLIYFQGNSAPDKSGLPSDRFSAERTGGSVSTLTIQRTQQEDSAVYLCASSLDSGLGKFFGPGTRLTVL.

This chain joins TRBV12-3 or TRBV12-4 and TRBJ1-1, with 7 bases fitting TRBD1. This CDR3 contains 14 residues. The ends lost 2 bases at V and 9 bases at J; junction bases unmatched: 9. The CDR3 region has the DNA TGTGCCAGCAGTTTAACCAGGGGGGGAGTAAAAGCTTTCTTT. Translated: CASSLTRGGVKAFF.

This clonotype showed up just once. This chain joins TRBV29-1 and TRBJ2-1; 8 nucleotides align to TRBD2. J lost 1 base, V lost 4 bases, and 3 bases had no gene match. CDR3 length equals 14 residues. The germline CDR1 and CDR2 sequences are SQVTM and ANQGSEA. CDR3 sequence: CSVARGGSYNEQFF. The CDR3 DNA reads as TGCAGCGTTGCCCGCGGGGGGTCCTACAATGAGCAGTTCTTC.

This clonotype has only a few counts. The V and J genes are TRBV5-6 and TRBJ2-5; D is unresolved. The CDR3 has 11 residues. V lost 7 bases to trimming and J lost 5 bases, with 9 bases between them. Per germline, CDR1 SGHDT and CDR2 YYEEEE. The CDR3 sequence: CASGLGETQYF. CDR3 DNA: TGTGCCAGCGGATTGGGGGAGACCCAGTACTTC.

CDR3 sequence reads: CSASPNQETQYF. The CDR3, as DNA: TGCAGTGCTAGCCCAAACCAAGAGACCCAGTACTTC. This rearrangement joins TRBV20-1 to TRBJ2-5, with D unresolved. V was clipped by 3 bases and J by 0 bases, with 5 bases between them. The CDR3 runs 12 residues. CDR1 and CDR2 from the germline V gene are DFQATT and SNEGSKA (reference sequence).

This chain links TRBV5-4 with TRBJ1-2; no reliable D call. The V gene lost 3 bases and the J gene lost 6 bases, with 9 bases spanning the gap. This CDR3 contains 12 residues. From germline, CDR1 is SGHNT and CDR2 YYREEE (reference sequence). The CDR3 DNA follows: TGTGCCAGCAGCTCAGACTCAAATGGCTACACCTTC. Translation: CASSSDSNGYTF.

The CDR3 bases are TGTGCCACGAGAAAATACAGCACCGATAGCAATCAGCCCCAGCATTTT. Translating gives CATRKYSTDSNQPQHF. The chain is built from TRBV24-1 and TRBJ1-5; D is ambiguous. Germline CDR1 and CDR2: KGHDR and SFDVKD. Trimming cost V 10 bases and J 0 bases, with 18 bases left between them. This CDR3 has 16 residues.

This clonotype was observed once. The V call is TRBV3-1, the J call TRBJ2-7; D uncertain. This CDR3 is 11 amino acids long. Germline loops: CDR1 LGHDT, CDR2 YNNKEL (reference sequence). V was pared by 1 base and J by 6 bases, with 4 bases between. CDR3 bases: TGTGCCAGCAGCCAAGCTGCCGAGCAGTACTTC. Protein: CASSQAAEQYF.

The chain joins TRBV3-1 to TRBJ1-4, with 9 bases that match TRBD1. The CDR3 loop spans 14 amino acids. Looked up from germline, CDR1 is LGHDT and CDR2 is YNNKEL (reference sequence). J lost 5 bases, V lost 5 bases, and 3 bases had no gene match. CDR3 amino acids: CASSMDRGNEKLFF. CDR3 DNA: TGTGCCAGCAGCATGGACAGGGGAAATGAAAAACTGTTTTTT. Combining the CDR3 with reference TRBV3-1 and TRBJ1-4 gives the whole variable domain DTAVSQTPKYLVTQMGNDKSIKCEQNLGHDTMYWYKQDSKKFLKIMFSYNNKELIINETVPNRFSPKSPDKAHLNLHINSLELGDSAVYFCASSMDRGNEKLFFGSGTQLSVL.

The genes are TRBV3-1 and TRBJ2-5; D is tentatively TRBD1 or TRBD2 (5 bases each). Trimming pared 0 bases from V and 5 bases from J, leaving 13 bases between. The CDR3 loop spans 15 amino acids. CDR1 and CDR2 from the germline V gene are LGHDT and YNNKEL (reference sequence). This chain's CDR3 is CASSQDIRGEETQYF. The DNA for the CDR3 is TGTGCCAGCAGCCAAGATATACGGGGCGAGGAGACCCAGTACTTC.

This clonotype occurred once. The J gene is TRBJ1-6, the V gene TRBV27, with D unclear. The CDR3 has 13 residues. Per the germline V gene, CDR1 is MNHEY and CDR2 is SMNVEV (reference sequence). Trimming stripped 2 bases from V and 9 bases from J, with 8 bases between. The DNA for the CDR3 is TGTGCCAGCAGTTTAAGAGGTCCTTCACCCCTCCACTTT. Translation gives CASSLRGPSPLHF.

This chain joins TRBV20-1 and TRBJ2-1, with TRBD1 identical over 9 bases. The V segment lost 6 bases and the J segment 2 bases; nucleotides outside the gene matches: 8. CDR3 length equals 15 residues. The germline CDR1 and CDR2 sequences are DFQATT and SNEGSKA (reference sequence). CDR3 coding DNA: TGCAGTGCACCAGACCGGGACAGGGCCTACAATGAGCAGTTCTTC. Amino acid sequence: CSAPDRDRAYNEQFF.

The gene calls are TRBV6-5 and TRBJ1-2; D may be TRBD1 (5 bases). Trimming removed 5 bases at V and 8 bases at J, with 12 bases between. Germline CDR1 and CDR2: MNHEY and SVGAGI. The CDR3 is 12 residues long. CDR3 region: CASSKREGGYTF. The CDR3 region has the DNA TGTGCCAGCAGTAAGCGGGAGGGGGGCTACACCTTC.

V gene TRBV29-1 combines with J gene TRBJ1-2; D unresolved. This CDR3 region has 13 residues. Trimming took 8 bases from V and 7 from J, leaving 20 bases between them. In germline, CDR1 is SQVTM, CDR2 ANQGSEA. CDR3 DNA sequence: TGCAGCATTGGCAAGGACGGCGGGGTTGGCTACACCTTC. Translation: CSIGKDGGVGYTF.

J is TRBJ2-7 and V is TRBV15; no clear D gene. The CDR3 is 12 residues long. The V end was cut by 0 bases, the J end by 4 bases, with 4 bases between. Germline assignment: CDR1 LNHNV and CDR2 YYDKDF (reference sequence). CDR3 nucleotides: TGTGCCACCAGCAGAGATAGATACGAGCAGTACGTC. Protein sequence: CATSRDRYEQYV.

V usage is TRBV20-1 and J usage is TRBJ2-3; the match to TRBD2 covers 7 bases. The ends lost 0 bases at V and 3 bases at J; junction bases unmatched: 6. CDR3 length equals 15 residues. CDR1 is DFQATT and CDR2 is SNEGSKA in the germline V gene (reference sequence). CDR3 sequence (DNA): TGCAGTGCTAGAGAGACCGGACTAGGGACAGATACGCAGTATTTT. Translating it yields CSARETGLGTDTQYF.

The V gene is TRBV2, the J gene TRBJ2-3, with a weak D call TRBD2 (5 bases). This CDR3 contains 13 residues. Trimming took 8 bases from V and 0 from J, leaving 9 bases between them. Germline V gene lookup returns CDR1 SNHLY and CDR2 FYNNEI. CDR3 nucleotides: TGTGCCAGCCGGGAAGGAAGCACAGATACGCAGTATTTT. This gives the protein CASREGSTDTQYF.

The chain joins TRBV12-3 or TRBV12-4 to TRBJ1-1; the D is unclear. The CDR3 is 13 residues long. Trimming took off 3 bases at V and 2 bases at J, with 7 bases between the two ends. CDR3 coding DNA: TGTGCCAGCAGTTTTGCAGTTAACACTGAAGCTTTCTTT. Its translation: CASSFAVNTEAFF.

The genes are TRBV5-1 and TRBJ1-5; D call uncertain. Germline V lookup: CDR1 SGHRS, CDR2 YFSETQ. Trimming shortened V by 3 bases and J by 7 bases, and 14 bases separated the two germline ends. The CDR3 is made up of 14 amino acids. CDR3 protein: CASSSHGEGQPQHF. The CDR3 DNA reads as TGCGCCAGCAGCTCCCACGGGGAAGGCCAGCCCCAGCATTTT.